These 23 T cell receptor beta chains were all obtained from the same sample, sequenced in a study of human thymus T cells. Profiled with immunoSEQ multiplex PCR; TCRdb holds only in-frame clones, not every one. In the table there are about 78,000 clones, 90% to 97% of which are singletons. The study used thymus tissue resected during corrective heart surgery. Input material: thymus tissue. Source of these receptors: a boy in the first two years of life with a congenital heart defect but otherwise immunologically healthy.

This clone appeared once. The gene calls are TRBV19 and TRBJ1-2; 7 bases map to TRBD1. Germline CDR1 is LNHDA and CDR2 is SQIVND (reference sequence). The CDR3 has 17 amino acids. J gave up 8 bases and V 3 bases, and 18 bases lay outside the gene matches. The CDR3 DNA sequence: TGTGCCAGTAGTATCCTACATCCCCTGGGACAGCCCTACGGCTACACCTTC. The encoded protein is CASSILHPLGQPYGYTF.

CDR3 protein: CATSRFQRDQYF. The CDR3 DNA is TGTGCCACCAGCAGATTCCAGAGGGACCAGTACTTC. The rearrangement uses TRBV15 and TRBJ2-5, with D tentatively TRBD2 (5 bases). Germline-derived CDR1 and CDR2 are LNHNV and YYDKDF (reference sequence). Trimming shortened V by 2 bases and J by 10 bases, and 11 bases separated the two germline ends. The CDR3 runs 12 residues.

This chain joins TRBV6-6 and TRBJ2-4; the D is unclear. Per germline, CDR1 MNHNY and CDR2 SVGAGI (reference sequence). The CDR3 spans 13 residues. V lost 7 bases, J lost 0 bases, and 7 bases lay in between. CDR3 loop: CASTRLAKNIQYF. CDR3 coding DNA: TGTGCCAGCACCCGACTAGCCAAAAACATTCAGTACTTC.

The J gene is TRBJ1-2, the V gene TRBV7-8; D possibly corresponds to TRBD1 (5 bases). The V gene lost 2 bases and the J gene lost 3 bases, with 19 bases spanning the gap. The CDR3 loop spans 17 amino acids. Germline CDR1 SGHVS, CDR2 FQNEAQ. The CDR3 bases are TGTGCCAGCAGCTTAAGATTGGGACCGCCGATGGACTATGGCTACACCTTC. It translates to CASSLRLGPPMDYGYTF.

The V gene is TRBV6-1, the J gene TRBJ1-5; 7 bases fit TRBD1. The CDR3 spans 14 residues. With 5 bases clipped from V and 6 bases from J, the junction kept 7 bases outside the gene matches. CDR1 is MNHNS, CDR2 SASEGT, per germline. The CDR3 DNA reads as TGTGCCAGCAGTTCGGGACAGACTCTTCAGCCCCAGCATTTT. Translating gives CASSSGQTLQPQHF.

This clone has just a few counts. The rearrangement links TRBV25-1 to TRBJ1-2, with D uncertain. Trimming left V 2 bases short and J 8 bases short, with 12 bases between. The length of the CDR3 is 13 residues. The germline V gene encodes CDR1 MGHDK and CDR2 SYGVNS. CDR3 DNA sequence: TGTGCCAGCAGTGAACCCATAGGGCACGGCTACACCTTC. Its protein is CASSEPIGHGYTF.

The V and J genes are TRBV27 and TRBJ1-1; 11 nucleotides line up with TRBD1. The germline gives CDR1 MNHEY, CDR2 SMNVEV (reference sequence). Unmatched junction bases numbered 7, after V lost 5 bases and J lost 5 bases. This CDR3 has 15 amino acids. This CDR3 is CASSRGTGGETEAFF. CDR3 DNA: TGTGCCAGCAGTCGAGGGACAGGGGGGGAAACTGAAGCTTTCTTT.

The rearrangement joins TRBV18 to TRBJ1-1, with D possibly matching TRBD1 (6 bases). V was shortened by 3 bases and J by 5 bases, with 16 bases between the two germline ends. The CDR3 has 15 amino acids. The germline V gene has CDR1 KGHSH and CDR2 LQKENI. CDR3 sequence (DNA): TGTGCCAGCTCACCCAGGGGTGCCCGAAGAACTGAAGCTTTCTTT. Amino acid sequence: CASSPRGARRTEAFF.

The rearrangement joins TRBV6-4 to TRBJ2-1; D ambiguous. The germline gives CDR1 MRHNA, CDR2 SNTAGT. CDR3 size: 16 residues. The V end lost 0 bases, the J end lost 4 bases, and 13 bases lay between the germline ends. CDR3 nucleotides: TGTGCCAGCAGTGACTCGGAGCTTCCCCCTTACAATGAGCAGTTCTTC. It yields the protein CASSDSELPPYNEQFF.

The V call is TRBV5-6, the J call TRBJ2-3, with a possible D match to TRBD1 (5 bases). The CDR3 length is 14 residues. Trimming cost V 4 bases and J 0 bases, with 9 bases left between them. The germline CDR1 and CDR2 sequences are SGHDT and YYEEEE. Here the CDR3 reads CASSPKGSTDTQYF. The CDR3 bases are TGTGCCAGCAGCCCTAAGGGGAGCACAGATACGCAGTATTTT.

The CDR3 DNA is TGTGCCAGCAGCCCCATGGACAGGGAATATGGCTACACCTTC. Protein: CASSPMDREYGYTF. The chain couples TRBV25-1 to TRBJ1-2; TRBD1 aligns across 8 bases. Germline V gene lookup returns CDR1 MGHDK and CDR2 SYGVNS. The CDR3 has 14 residues. J was trimmed by 5 bases and V by 6 bases; bases with no gene match: 8.

The rearrangement joins TRBV19 to TRBJ2-5, with D unresolved. Trimming cost V 6 bases and J 3 bases, with 17 bases left between them. Germline V CDR1 and CDR2: LNHDA, SQIVND (reference sequence). CDR3 length: 15 amino acids. In nucleotides, the CDR3 is TGTGCCAGTAGAGGGTCTAGTAAACGGGAAGAGACCCAGTACTTC. Translated, it gives CASRGSSKREETQYF.

The rearrangement links TRBV9 to TRBJ1-2; no definite D call. Looked up from germline, CDR1 is SGDLS and CDR2 is YYNGEE. V shed 0 bases and J shed 6 bases, with 15 bases lying between them. The CDR3 extends over 15 amino acids. In DNA form, the CDR3 reads TGTGCCAGCAGCGTAGACGGGCTTTATTGGGATGGCTACACCTTC. Amino acid sequence: CASSVDGLYWDGYTF.

The rearrangement uses TRBV27 and TRBJ1-2; D gene unclear. CDR1 MNHEY and CDR2 SMNVEV come from the germline V gene (reference sequence). The CDR3 extends over 18 amino acids. V lost 6 bases, J lost 3 bases, and 26 bases lay in between. The CDR3 sequence: CASRYKNLGRVGDYGYTF. For the CDR3, the DNA is TGTGCCAGCAGATACAAAAACCTAGGGAGGGTAGGAGACTATGGCTACACCTTC.

J is TRBJ2-7 and V is TRBV4-1, with D unresolved. Per the germline V gene, CDR1 is MGHRA and CDR2 is YSYEKL. CDR3 length: 17 amino acids. Trimming took off 4 bases at V and 2 bases at J, with 21 bases between the two ends. The CDR3 region is CASSPPMTYDGAYEQYF. DNA for the CDR3: TGCGCCAGCAGCCCACCGATGACATACGACGGTGCCTACGAGCAGTACTTC.

The chain uses TRBV2 and TRBJ1-2, with 8 bases that match TRBD1. The CDR3 length is 14 residues. Germline V lookup: CDR1 SNHLY, CDR2 FYNNEI. With V trimmed by 5 bases and J by 6 bases, 8 bases remained unmatched. CDR3 residues: CASSPVRQGHGYTF. The CDR3 DNA sequence: TGTGCCAGCAGTCCTGTAAGACAGGGGCATGGCTACACCTTC.

The chain links TRBV11-2 to TRBJ2-2; tentative D call: TRBD1 (5 bases). Trimming removed 0 bases at V and 5 bases at J, with 16 bases between. Per the germline V gene, CDR1 is SGHAT and CDR2 is FQNNGV. The CDR3 spans 17 residues. CDR3 nucleotide sequence: TGTGCCAGCAGCTTAGATAGTTGGGGCCACTCGACCGGGGAGCTGTTTTTT. This encodes CASSLDSWGHSTGELFF.

This clone was picked up one time. J is TRBJ1-2 and V is TRBV5-1; D possibly corresponds to TRBD1 (5 bases). Germline CDR1 SGHRS, CDR2 YFSETQ. The CDR3 loop spans 11 amino acids. The V end lost 3 bases, the J end lost 5 bases, and 5 bases lay between the germline ends. The CDR3 loop reads CASSWGYGYTF. CDR3 bases: TGCGCCAGCAGCTGGGGGTATGGCTACACCTTC. The full variable domain, in which reference TRBV5-1 and TRBJ1-2 provide the parts outside the CDR3, is KAGVTQTPRYLIKTRGQQVTLSCSPISGHRSVSWYQQTPGQGLQFLFEYFSETQRNKGNFPGRFSGRQFSNSRSEMNVSTLELGDSALYLCASSWGYGYTFGSGTRLTVV.

The gene calls are TRBV4-2 and TRBJ1-5; D is ambiguous. Germline lookup yields CDR1 LGHNA and CDR2 YNFKEQ. The CDR3 runs to 18 residues. V dropped 0 bases and J dropped 0 bases, with 15 bases sitting between them. The CDR3 loop is CASSQELSAPYSNQPQHF. CDR3 in DNA: TGTGCCAGCAGCCAAGAATTGTCGGCCCCTTATAGCAATCAGCCCCAGCATTTT.

J is TRBJ1-5 and V is TRBV28; 8 bases are a match to TRBD1. Trimming cost V 3 bases and J 0 bases; bases outside gene matches: 13. Per the germline V gene, CDR1 is MDHEN and CDR2 is SYDVKM. CDR3 length equals 19 residues. The CDR3 coding sequence is TGTGCCAGCAGTTTGGTCCTTGGACAGGGACCTAATAGCAATCAGCCCCAGCATTTT. This gives the protein CASSLVLGQGPNSNQPQHF.

The rearrangement links TRBV28 to TRBJ2-1; 8 bases are a match to TRBD2. The junction had 5 bases not matched to a gene; V was cut back by 3 bases and J by 7 bases. CDR1 MDHEN and CDR2 SYDVKM come from the germline V gene. The CDR3 is 14 residues long. CDR3 bases: TGTGCCAGCAGTTTCTGCGGGGGGCTAAATGAGCAGTTCTTC. Protein: CASSFCGGLNEQFF.

This clone was observed a single time. The V gene is TRBV19, the J gene TRBJ2-3, with D perhaps matching TRBD1 or TRBD2 (6 bases each). The CDR3 consists of 16 residues. CDR1 and CDR2 (germline): LNHDA, SQIVND (reference sequence). V lost 5 bases and J lost 2, with 17 bases in between. The CDR3 DNA sequence: TGTGCCAGTAGTGGGGGGACACCTAATTCCACAGATACGCAGTATTTT. Amino acid sequence: CASSGGTPNSTDTQYF.

This chain uses TRBV27 with TRBJ2-5, with 9 bases lining up with TRBD2. The CDR3 length is 14 residues. Germline V gene lookup returns CDR1 MNHEY and CDR2 SMNVEV (reference sequence). Trimming removed 4 bases from V and 4 bases from J; junction bases left unmatched: 4. For the CDR3, the DNA is TGTGCCAGCAGTTCCGGGACTAGCCTAGAGACCCAGTACTTC. Translation: CASSSGTSLETQYF.